This TCR beta chain came from a study of cytomegalovirus exposure and HLA in healthy donors. Study-level points and caveats: Relative to equally common others, HLA-associated TCR beta chains showed greater clonal expansion in a later analysis.

With respect to this clone: The antigen is undetermined.

Amplification used 60 Vbeta primers and 13 Jbeta primers. The method was immunoSEQ multiplex PCR; TCRdb's version includes in-frame clones alone and lacks a portion of them. The sample has 100,000 to 150,000 clones, 83% seen once. The CDR3 length is 14 residues. V gave up 3 bases and J gave up 5 bases, with 13 bases separating them. The germline gives CDR1 SEHNR, CDR2 FQNEAQ (reference sequence). Donors were ostensibly healthy at sampling, although undocumented immune exposures were probable. The sample was PBMCs. This receptor was taken from a woman aged 40 to 55 in good health and CMV-seropositive. This chain links TRBV7-9 with TRBJ2-5; possibly TRBD1 for D (6 bases). This CDR3 reads CASSFGQNVETQYF. The CDR3 DNA follows: TGTGCCAGCAGCTTCGGACAGAACGTGGAGACCCAGTACTTC.